The clone carrying this T cell receptor beta chain occurred many times. Its specificity is not known. Unique molecular identifiers were incorporated during preparation of the TCRbeta library. TCRdb re-derived calls from the PCR reads in MiXCR, one entry per CDR3 protein. In the table there are 150,000 to 200,000 distinct CDR3 sequences, 5% to 6.5% of which are singletons. This record belongs to a study of T-cell reconstitution after alpha-beta-depleted transplantation in children. Study-wide results and caveats: Reported findings indicate that, about two months after transplant, alpha-beta T cells came from several hundred expanded clones, which were derived from non-depleted graft cells. Once a year had passed after transplant, T-cell counts and diversity came mostly from newly produced T cells. Some patients' high day-60 TCRbeta diversity was traced to surviving recipient T cells and thymic progenitors.

Between the trimmed V and J ends, which lost 5 bases and 8 bases, there was a span of 18 bases. The CDR3 contains 14 residues. CDR1 SGHVS and CDR2 FNYEAQ come from the germline V gene. This TCR was recovered from a girl younger than two with combined immunodeficiency, due to receive a stem cell transplant. The chain joins TRBV7-6 to TRBJ1-2; D may be TRBD1 (6 bases). The material sequenced was PBMCs, taken before TCRalphabeta/CD19-depleted stem cell transplant. CDR3 residues: CASSEGTNARGYTF. For the CDR3, the DNA is TGTGCCAGCAGCGAAGGGACAAATGCTAGAGGCTACACCTTC.